This entry lists 19 T cell receptor beta chains sequenced from one sample in a study of blood T cell repertoires in COVID-19. Sequencing used immunoSEQ multiplex PCR; TCRdb keeps in-frame clones, though not all of them. The sample has roughly 200,000 clones; over 70% are singletons. The source material was peripheral blood. These receptors came from a man aged 35 to 55 with acute or convalescent COVID-19.

The chain recombines TRBV11-3 with TRBJ2-3; D is ambiguous. The V gene's germline CDR1 is SGHNT and CDR2 YENEEA. CDR3 length: 15 amino acids. Trimming stripped 4 bases from V and 0 bases from J, with 11 bases between. The CDR3 loop reads CASSSELMSTDTQYF. CDR3 in DNA: TGTGCCAGCAGCTCAGAACTGATGAGCACAGATACGCAGTATTTT.

This chain links TRBV7-9 with TRBJ2-7, with 7 bases that match TRBD2. The CDR3 sequence is 14 residues long. The germline CDR1 and CDR2 sequences are SEHNR and FQNEAQ (reference sequence). Trimming cost V 1 base and J 4 bases; bases outside gene matches: 4. Here the CDR3 DNA reads TGTGCCAGCAGCTTAGTGGGGAGGGAATACGAGCAGTACTTC. This gives the protein CASSLVGREYEQYF.

V gene TRBV7-9 combines with J gene TRBJ1-2; no clear D. In germline, CDR1 is SEHNR, CDR2 FQNEAQ (reference sequence). The CDR3 has 13 amino acids. Trimming removed 2 bases from V and 4 bases from J, with 8 bases in between. The CDR3 DNA reads as TGTGCCAGCAGCTTATCAGAGGCCTATGGCTACACCTTC. Translating it yields CASSLSEAYGYTF.

This clone showed up just a few times. This rearrangement joins TRBV11-2 to TRBJ2-3; D unclear. This CDR3 contains 16 residues. The germline V gene has CDR1 SGHAT and CDR2 FQNNGV. The V end lost 2 bases, the J end lost 2 bases, and 14 bases lay between the germline ends. CDR3 sequence (DNA): TGTGCCAGCAGCTTATCCGGTAGCTTCCTCACAGATACGCAGTATTTT. This sequence encodes CASSLSGSFLTDTQYF.

The chain employs TRBV10-3 and TRBJ1-3; D is unresolved. Trimming cost V 0 bases and J 6 bases, with 3 bases left between them. The germline CDR1 and CDR2 sequences are ENHRY and SYGVKD. CDR3 size: 12 residues. CDR3 in DNA: TGTGCCATCAGTGAGTCCGTAAACACCATATATTTT. As protein: CAISESVNTIYF.

V usage is TRBV7-2 and J usage is TRBJ2-3, with D unresolved. Between the trimmed V and J ends, which lost 0 bases and 2 bases, there was a span of 6 bases. The CDR3 is 14 amino acids. In germline, CDR1 is SGHTA, CDR2 FQGNSA. The CDR3 is CASSLAPNTDTQYF. CDR3 sequence (DNA): TGTGCCAGCAGCTTAGCCCCCAACACAGATACGCAGTATTTT.

This clone has a handful of counts. The chain joins TRBV5-1 to TRBJ1-2, with 7 nucleotides matching TRBD1. The V gene end was trimmed by 2 bases and the J gene end by 3 bases; junction bases not matched to a gene: 4. CDR3 length equals 14 residues. Germline CDR1 and CDR2: SGHRS and YFSETQ. CDR3 bases: TGCGCCAGCAGCTTAGACGACAGGGACTATGGCTACACCTTC. This sequence encodes CASSLDDRDYGYTF.

The chain joins TRBV11-3 to TRBJ2-1; D call uncertain. V was pared by 5 bases and J by 2 bases, with 16 bases between. Germline V gene data show CDR1 as SGHNT and CDR2 as YENEEA. The CDR3 loop spans 16 amino acids. This chain's CDR3 is CASSPGTVPAYNEQFF. The CDR3 DNA reads as TGTGCCAGCAGCCCTGGAACAGTCCCTGCCTACAATGAGCAGTTCTTC.

This clone was picked up one time. The chain couples TRBV11-3 to TRBJ2-1; 8 bases line up with TRBD2. Germline CDR1 reads SGHNT; CDR2 reads YENEEA. The V and J ends lost 5 bases and 4 bases, in that order; junction bases with no gene match: 10. The CDR3 loop spans 16 amino acids. This CDR3 is CASSQRGAGEYNEQFF. In DNA form, the CDR3 reads TGTGCCAGCAGCCAACGGGGAGCGGGAGAGTACAATGAGCAGTTCTTC.

This chain uses TRBV6-1 with TRBJ1-2; weak D call: TRBD1 (5 bases). Germline CDR1 MNHNS, CDR2 SASEGT. The CDR3 extends over 14 amino acids. V dropped 2 bases and J dropped 3 bases, with 10 bases sitting between them. In DNA, the CDR3 is TGTGCCAGCAGTGAACTCAGGGTTGACTATGGCTACACCTTC. Its translation is CASSELRVDYGYTF.

The chain joins TRBV7-2 to TRBJ2-1; D is uncertain. CDR3 length equals 14 residues. From germline, CDR1 is SGHTA and CDR2 FQGNSA. V was shortened by 5 bases and J by 8 bases, with 16 bases between the two germline ends. CDR3 sequence reads: CASSTPKKADEQFF. In DNA form, the CDR3 reads TGTGCCAGCAGCACCCCAAAGAAGGCGGATGAGCAGTTCTTC.

The chain combines TRBV5-1 with TRBJ2-7, with 9 bases aligning to TRBD1. Germline CDR1 and CDR2: SGHRS and YFSETQ. This CDR3 comprises 16 residues. Trimming took 2 bases from V and 6 from J; bases not matched to a gene: 12. The CDR3 reads CASSLKFTGTGREQYF. CDR3 nucleotides: TGCGCCAGCAGCTTAAAATTTACCGGGACAGGGCGCGAGCAGTACTTC.

The CDR3 DNA sequence: TGTGCCAGCAGCCAAGGCGGGAGGGCAGAGACCCAGTACTTC. Translation: CASSQGGRAETQYF. The chain is built from TRBV3-1 (or the pseudogene TRBV3-2) and TRBJ2-5; TRBD2 matches at 9 bases. CDR1 is LGHDT and CDR2 is YNNKEL in the germline V gene (reference sequence). CDR3 length equals 14 residues. Trimming took 1 base from V and 4 from J; bases not matched to a gene: 1.

The chain couples TRBV2 to TRBJ2-5; 8 nucleotides line up with TRBD1. With V trimmed by 4 bases and J by 4 bases, 8 bases remained unmatched. The V gene's germline CDR1 is SNHLY and CDR2 FYNNEI. There are 15 residues in the CDR3. The CDR3 here is CASSAGQGSGETQYF. The CDR3 DNA reads TGTGCCAGCAGTGCCGGACAGGGTTCAGGAGAGACCCAGTACTTC.

The chain combines TRBV19 with TRBJ2-3; 7 bases are shared with TRBD2. Trimming took 1 base from V and 3 from J; bases not matched to a gene: 19. From germline, CDR1 is LNHDA and CDR2 SQIVND (reference sequence). The CDR3 loop spans 20 amino acids. The CDR3, as DNA: TGTGCCAGTAGTATAGTTTCCTCCGCAAATTGGGCTAGCGGAACAGATACGCAGTATTTT. Residues: CASSIVSSANWASGTDTQYF.

CDR3 amino acids: CASSYSRLREQYF. The DNA for the CDR3 is TGTGCCAGCAGTTACTCGAGGCTGCGAGAGCAGTACTTC. V and J are TRBV6-5 and TRBJ2-7; no clear D. The CDR3 runs 13 residues. Germline CDR1 MNHEY, CDR2 SVGAGI. Trimming took off 0 bases at V and 7 bases at J, with 10 bases between the two ends.

The gene calls are TRBV7-2 and TRBJ1-3, with TRBD1 as a possible D gene (5 bases). Germline CDR1 reads SGHTA; CDR2 reads FQGNSA. The V end was cut by 2 bases, the J end by 0 bases, with 11 bases between. The CDR3 sequence is 16 residues long. As DNA, the CDR3 is TGTGCCAGCAGCTTAATGGGGCCCAACTCTGGAAACACCATATATTTT. Its translation is CASSLMGPNSGNTIYF.

The CDR3 protein is CASSVATGLNADTQYF. CDR3 DNA sequence: TGTGCCAGCAGCGTAGCTACAGGGCTCAACGCAGATACGCAGTATTTT. The chain has TRBV9 and TRBJ2-3, with D maybe TRBD1 (6 bases). V was pared by 0 bases and J by 4 bases, with 15 bases between. Germline V gene lookup returns CDR1 SGDLS and CDR2 YYNGEE. CDR3 length equals 16 residues.

The chain links TRBV5-1 to TRBJ1-1, with D possibly matching TRBD1 (6 bases). V was pared by 5 bases and J by 6 bases, with 14 bases between. The CDR3 length is 13 residues. The germline V gene encodes CDR1 SGHRS and CDR2 YFSETQ. CDR3 nucleotides: TGCGCCAGCAGTAAAACAGGGCCGTCTGAAGCTTTCTTT. Amino acid sequence: CASSKTGPSEAFF.